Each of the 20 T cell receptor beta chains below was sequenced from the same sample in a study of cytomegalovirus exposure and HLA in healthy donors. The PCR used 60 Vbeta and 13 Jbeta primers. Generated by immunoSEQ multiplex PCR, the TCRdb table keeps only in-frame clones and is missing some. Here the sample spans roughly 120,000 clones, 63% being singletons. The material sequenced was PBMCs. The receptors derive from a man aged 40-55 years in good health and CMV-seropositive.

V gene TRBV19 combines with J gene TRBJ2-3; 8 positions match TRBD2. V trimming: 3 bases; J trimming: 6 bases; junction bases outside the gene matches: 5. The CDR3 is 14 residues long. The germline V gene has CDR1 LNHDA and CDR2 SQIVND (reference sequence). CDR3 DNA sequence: TGTGCCAGTAGTATCGGGGGGGCGTGGGATACGCAGTATTTT. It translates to CASSIGGAWDTQYF.

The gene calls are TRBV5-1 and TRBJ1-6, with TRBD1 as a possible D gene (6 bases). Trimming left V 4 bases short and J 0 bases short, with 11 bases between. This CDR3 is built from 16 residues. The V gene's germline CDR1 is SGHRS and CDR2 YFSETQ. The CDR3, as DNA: TGCGCCAGCAGCGGGGGCCACAGCTCCTATAATTCACCCCTCCACTTT. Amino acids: CASSGGHSSYNSPLHF.

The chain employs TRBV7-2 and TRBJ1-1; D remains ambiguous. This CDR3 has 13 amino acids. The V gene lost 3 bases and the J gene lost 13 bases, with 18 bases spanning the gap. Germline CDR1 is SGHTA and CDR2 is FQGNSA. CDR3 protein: CASSFSQRKLVFF. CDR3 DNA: TGTGCCAGCAGCTTCTCGCAGAGGAAATTAGTTTTCTTT.

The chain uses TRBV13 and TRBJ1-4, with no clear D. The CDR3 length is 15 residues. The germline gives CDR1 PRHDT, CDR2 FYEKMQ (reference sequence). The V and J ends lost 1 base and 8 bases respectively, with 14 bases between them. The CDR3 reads CASSLVSAGGEKLFF. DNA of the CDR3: TGTGCCAGCAGCTTAGTTTCAGCGGGAGGGGAAAAACTGTTTTTT.

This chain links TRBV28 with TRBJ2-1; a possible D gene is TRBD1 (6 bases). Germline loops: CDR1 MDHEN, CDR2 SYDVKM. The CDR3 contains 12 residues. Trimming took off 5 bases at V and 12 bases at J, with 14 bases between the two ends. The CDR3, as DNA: TGTGCCAGCAGTCCGCCGTTCAGGGGGCAGTTCTTC. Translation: CASSPPFRGQFF.

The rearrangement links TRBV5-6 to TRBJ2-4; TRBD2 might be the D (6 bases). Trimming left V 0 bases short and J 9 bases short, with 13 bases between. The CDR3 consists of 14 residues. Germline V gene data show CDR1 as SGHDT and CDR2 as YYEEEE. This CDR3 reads CASSLVGGRGIQYF. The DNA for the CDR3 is TGTGCCAGCAGCTTGGTGGGGGGTAGGGGCATTCAGTACTTC.

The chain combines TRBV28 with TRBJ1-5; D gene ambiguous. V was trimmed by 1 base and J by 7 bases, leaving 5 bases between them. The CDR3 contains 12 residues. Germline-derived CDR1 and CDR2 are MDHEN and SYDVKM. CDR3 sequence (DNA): TGTGCCAGCAGTTTATCTTTACAGCCCCAGCATTTT. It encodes CASSLSLQPQHF. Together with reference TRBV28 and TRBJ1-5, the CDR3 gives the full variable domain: DVKVTQSSRYLVKRTGEKVFLECVQDMDHENMFWYRQDPGLGLRLIYFSYDVKMKEKGDIPEGYSVSREKKERFSLILESASTNQTSMYLCASSLSLQPQHFGDGTRLSIL.

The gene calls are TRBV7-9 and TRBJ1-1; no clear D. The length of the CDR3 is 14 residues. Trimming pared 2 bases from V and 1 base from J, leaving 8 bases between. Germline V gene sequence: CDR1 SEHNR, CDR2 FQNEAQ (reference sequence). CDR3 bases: TGTGCCAGCAGCTTATTTTCCGGGAACACTGAAGCTTTCTTT. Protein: CASSLFSGNTEAFF.

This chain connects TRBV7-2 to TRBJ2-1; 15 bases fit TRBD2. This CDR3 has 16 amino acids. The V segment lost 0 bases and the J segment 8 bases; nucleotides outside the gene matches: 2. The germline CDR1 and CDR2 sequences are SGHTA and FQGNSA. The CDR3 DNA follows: TGTGCCAGCAGCTTAGCGGGACTAGCGGGAGGCCATGAGCAGTTCTTC. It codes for CASSLAGLAGGHEQFF.

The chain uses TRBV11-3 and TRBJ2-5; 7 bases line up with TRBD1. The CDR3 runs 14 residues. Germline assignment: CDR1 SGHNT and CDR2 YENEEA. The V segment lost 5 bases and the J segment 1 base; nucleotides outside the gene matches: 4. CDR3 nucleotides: TGTGCCAGCAGCCACCGGGACAGCCAAGAGACCCAGTACTTC. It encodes CASSHRDSQETQYF.

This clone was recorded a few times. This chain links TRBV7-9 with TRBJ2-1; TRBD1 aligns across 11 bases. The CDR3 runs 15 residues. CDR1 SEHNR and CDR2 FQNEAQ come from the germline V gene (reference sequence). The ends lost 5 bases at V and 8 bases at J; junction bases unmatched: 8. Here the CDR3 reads CASSPGQGASDEQFF. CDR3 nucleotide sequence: TGTGCCAGCAGCCCAGGACAGGGGGCCTCGGATGAGCAGTTCTTC. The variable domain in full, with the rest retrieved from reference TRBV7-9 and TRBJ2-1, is DTGVSQNPRHKITKRGQNVTFRCDPISEHNRLYWYRQTLGQGPEFLTYFQNEAQLEKSRLLSDRFSAERPKGSFSTLEIQRTEQGDSAMYLCASSPGQGASDEQFFGPGTRLTVL.

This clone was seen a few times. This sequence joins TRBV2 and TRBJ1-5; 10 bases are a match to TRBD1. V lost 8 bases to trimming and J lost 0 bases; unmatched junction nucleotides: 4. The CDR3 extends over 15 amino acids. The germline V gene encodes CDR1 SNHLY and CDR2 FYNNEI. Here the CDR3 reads CASLWDRGSNQPQHF. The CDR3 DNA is TGTGCCAGCTTGTGGGACAGGGGTAGCAATCAGCCCCAGCATTTT.

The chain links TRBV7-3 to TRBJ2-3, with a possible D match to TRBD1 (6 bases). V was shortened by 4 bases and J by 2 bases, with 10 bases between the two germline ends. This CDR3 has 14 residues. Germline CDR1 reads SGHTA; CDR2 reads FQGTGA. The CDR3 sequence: CASSSGQNTDTQYF. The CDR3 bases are TGTGCCAGCAGCTCCGGACAGAACACAGATACGCAGTATTTT.

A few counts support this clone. DNA of the CDR3: TGTGCCAGTAGCGAGACCGGGACAGGCCGCTATGGCTACACCTTC. This encodes CASSETGTGRYGYTF. The chain combines TRBV19 with TRBJ1-2, with 8 bases matching TRBD1. Germline values: CDR1 LNHDA, CDR2 SQIVND (reference sequence). The V gene end was trimmed by 6 bases and the J gene end by 4 bases; junction bases not matched to a gene: 10. The CDR3 runs to 15 residues.

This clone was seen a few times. The chain's CDR3 is CASSPPPGGGRGYTF. CDR3 coding DNA: TGTGCCAGCAGTCCCCCCCCAGGGGGCGGACGTGGCTACACCTTC. The V gene is TRBV28, the J gene TRBJ1-2; 8 bases agree with TRBD1. The germline V gene encodes CDR1 MDHEN and CDR2 SYDVKM. The ends lost 5 bases at V and 7 bases at J; junction bases unmatched: 12. The CDR3 is made up of 15 amino acids.

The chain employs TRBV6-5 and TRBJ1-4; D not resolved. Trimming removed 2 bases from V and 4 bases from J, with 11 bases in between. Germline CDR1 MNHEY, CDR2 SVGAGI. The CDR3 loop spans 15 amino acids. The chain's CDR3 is CASSYGPTRNEKLFF. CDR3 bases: TGTGCCAGCAGTTACGGGCCAACCCGTAATGAAAAACTGTTTTTT.

For the CDR3, the DNA is TGTGCCAGCAGGATGACCGGGACAGCTTACGAGCAGTACTTC. Its translation: CASRMTGTAYEQYF. The V gene is TRBV27, the J gene TRBJ2-7; 7 nucleotides match TRBD1. This CDR3 region has 14 residues. CDR1 and CDR2 from the germline V gene are MNHEY and SMNVEV (reference sequence). J lost 4 bases, V lost 6 bases, and 9 bases had no gene match.

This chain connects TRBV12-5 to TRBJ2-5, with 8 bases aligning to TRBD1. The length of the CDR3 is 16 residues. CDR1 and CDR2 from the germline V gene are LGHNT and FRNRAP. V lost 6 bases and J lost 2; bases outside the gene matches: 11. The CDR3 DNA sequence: TGTGCTAGTGGAAAGACAGGCAGGGGGCCTCAAGAGACCCAGTACTTC. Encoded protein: CASGKTGRGPQETQYF.

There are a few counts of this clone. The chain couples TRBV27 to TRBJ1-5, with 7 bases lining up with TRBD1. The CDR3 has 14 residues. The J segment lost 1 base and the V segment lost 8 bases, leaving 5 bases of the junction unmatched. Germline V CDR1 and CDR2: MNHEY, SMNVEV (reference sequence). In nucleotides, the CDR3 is TGTGCCAGCGGCCAGACAGGGAGCAATCAGCCCCAGCATTTT. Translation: CASGQTGSNQPQHF.

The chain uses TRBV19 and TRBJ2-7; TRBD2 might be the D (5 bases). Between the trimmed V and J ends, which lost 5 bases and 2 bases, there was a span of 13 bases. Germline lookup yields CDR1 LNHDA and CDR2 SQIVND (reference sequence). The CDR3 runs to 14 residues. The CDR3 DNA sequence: TGTGCCAGTAGTGGCCCGGGGTACGCCTACGAGCAGTACTTC. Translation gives CASSGPGYAYEQYF.